Listed below are T cell receptor beta chains from one sample, sequenced in a study of OX40 agonist ivuxolimab in advanced cancers. Profiled with immunoSEQ multiplex PCR; TCRdb holds only in-frame clones, not every one. Of 48,000 or so clones in the sample, 70% to 90% were seen once. This specimen consisted of CD4+ or CD8+ T cells sorted from blood, obtained in a trial of the OX40 agonist ivuxolimab. Receptor source: an adult with an advanced solid tumor such as melanoma, head and neck, liver or kidney cancer. CDR3s include the opening cysteine and the closing phenylalanine or tryptophan. The D gene is left open where the match is weak. The size entry is marked missing in some rows and otherwise reads once, few, many or a size class.

V	D	J	size	DNA	CDR3
TRBV27	NA	TRBJ1-4	NA	TGTGCCAGCAGTTTAGGGGGCGGCGAAGGTGAAAAACTGTTTTTT	CASSLGGGEGEKLFF
TRBV7-9	TRBD1	TRBJ1-1	NA	TGTGCCGGCAGCCTAGTGGGACAGGGGGCGGCTGAAGCTTTCTTT	CAGSLVGQGAAEAFF
TRBV7-6	TRBD2	TRBJ2-3	NA	TGTGCCAGCAGCGAACGACTAGCGGGGGACACAGATACGCAGTATTTT	CASSERLAGDTDTQYF
TRBV10-3	NA	TRBJ1-3	NA	TGTGCCATCAGTGAGCCCGACAGGCGAGACACCATATATTTT	CAISEPDRRDTIYF
TRBV4-3	NA	TRBJ2-1	NA	TGCGCCAGCAGCCCCTGGGCAGGGAGTTACAATGAGCAGTTCTTC	CASSPWAGSYNEQFF
TRBV9	TRBD2	TRBJ2-5	NA	TGTGCCAGCAGCCCAGAGATGGGACTAGCGGAAGAGACCCAGTACTTC	CASSPEMGLAEETQYF
TRBV27	TRBD1	TRBJ2-7	NA	TGTGCCAGCAGTTCCGGGACAGGTCCCTACGAGCAGTACTTC	CASSSGTGPYEQYF
TRBV30	NA	TRBJ2-2	NA	TGTGCCTGGAGTATAGCAGGCACCGGGGAGCTGTTTTTT	CAWSIAGTGELFF
TRBV27	TRBD1	TRBJ1-2	NA	TGTGTCAGCAGTTTAGTTGACAGGGGGCATGGCTACACCTTC	CVSSLVDRGHGYTF
TRBV21-1	NA	TRBJ2-2	NA	TGTGCCAGCAGCAAAGTGGGGGGACATGTCGGGGAGCTGTTTTTT	CASSKVGGHVGELFF
TRBV6-5	NA	TRBJ1-2	NA	TGTGCCAGCAGCCCCATACGCCTCTATGGCTACACCTTC	CASSPIRLYGYTF
TRBV13	TRBD1	TRBJ2-1	NA	TGTGCCAGCAGCTTATTATTTCCGGGGACAGGGACGGATGAGCAGTTCTTC	CASSLLFPGTGTDEQFF
TRBV27	TRBD2	TRBJ2-5	once	TGTGCCAGCAGTCCAAGCGGGGGGGCAGGAATTTTTGAGACCCAGTACTTC	CASSPSGGAGIFETQYF
TRBV7-9	NA	TRBJ1-1	once	TGTGCCAGCAGCTTAGCCACAGGTGTGAACACTGAAGCTTTCTTT	CASSLATGVNTEAFF
TRBV7-2	NA	TRBJ1-1	NA	TGTGCCAGCAGGCAGGACCCGGCCACTGAAGCTTTCTTT	CASRQDPATEAFF
TRBV7-9	TRBD2	TRBJ2-7	NA	TGTGCCAGCAGCTCCTCGGGCGGGGGGCCCCCCTACGAGCAGTACTTC	CASSSSGGGPPYEQYF
TRBV29-1	NA	TRBJ2-7	once	TGCAGCGTTCTCACAGGTACCTACGAGCAGTACTTC	CSVLTGTYEQYF
TRBV6-5	TRBD1	TRBJ2-1	NA	TGTGCCAGCAGTTACGCCTCCGGGACAGTGTACAATGAGCAGTTCTTC	CASSYASGTVYNEQFF
TRBV4-3	NA	TRBJ1-5	few	TGCGCCAGCAGCCAAGATAGGGGAAGTTATCAGCCCCAGCATTTT	CASSQDRGSYQPQHF
TRBV7-3	NA	TRBJ1-1	NA	TGTGCCAGCAGCTTATTTCTGAACACTGAAGCTTTCTTT	CASSLFLNTEAFF
TRBV29-1	TRBD1	TRBJ1-4	NA	TGCAGCGTTGATTTTGTGGGACAGGTCGGTGAAAAACTGTTTTTT	CSVDFVGQVGEKLFF
TRBV10-1	TRBD2	TRBJ2-7	once	TGCGCCAGCAGTGACTTGGCTAGCGGGGATCACGAGCAGTACTTC	CASSDLASGDHEQYF
TRBV19	NA	TRBJ2-7	NA	TGTGCCAGACCCGAACAAGGGAATCCATCCAGCGAGCAGTACTTC	CARPEQGNPSSEQYF
TRBV14	TRBD1	TRBJ2-5	NA	TGTGCCAGCGGCCTAAGTACAGGGGGCCCGGGGGAGACCCAGTACTTC	CASGLSTGGPGETQYF
TRBV14	NA	TRBJ2-4	NA	TGTGCCAGCAGCCAAGACCAGGGAGGCAAAAACATTCAGTACTTC	CASSQDQGGKNIQYF
TRBV6-5	NA	TRBJ1-3	NA	TGTGCCAGCAGTTACTCGGAGGGATTGGGAAACACCATATATTTT	CASSYSEGLGNTIYF
TRBV6-5	NA	TRBJ2-7	NA	TGTGCCAGCAGTTACTCGTGGGGCCCAATCTCCTACGAGCAGTACTTC	CASSYSWGPISYEQYF
TRBV9	NA	TRBJ1-4	NA	TGTGCCAGCAGCACTTCAAGGGGCCCAACAACTAATGAAAAACTGTTTTTT	CASSTSRGPTTNEKLFF
TRBV6-5	NA	TRBJ1-2	NA	TGTGCCAGTCTTTCCAGCCACTATGGCTACACCTTC	CASLSSHYGYTF
TRBV27	TRBD2	TRBJ2-7	NA	TGTGCCAGCAGTCCGGGACTAAAATACGAGCAGTACTTC	CASSPGLKYEQYF
TRBV9	NA	TRBJ1-6	NA	TGTGCCAGCAGCCCTTCCGCGTATTCACCCCTCCACTTT	CASSPSAYSPLHF
TRBV30	NA	TRBJ1-6	once	TGTGCCTGGACGGACGGTGCCCTCCACTTT	CAWTDGALHF
TRBV6-5	TRBD2	TRBJ2-7	NA	TGTGCCAGCAGTTACTCGAGACGTAGCGGGGAAACGGAGCAGTACTTC	CASSYSRRSGETEQYF
TRBV6-5	NA	TRBJ1-2	once	TGTGCCAGCAGTTACTCACCGGGGGACTATGGCTACACCTTC	CASSYSPGDYGYTF
TRBV4-3	NA	TRBJ2-7	NA	TGCGCCAGCAGCCAAGACCCCGGGGACTCCTACGAGCAGTACTTC	CASSQDPGDSYEQYF
TRBV5-1	NA	TRBJ2-2	once	TGCGCCAGCAGCTTGGTGGCCTCCGGCGGGGAGCTGTTTTTT	CASSLVASGGELFF
TRBV6-5	NA	TRBJ1-3	NA	TGTGCCAGCAGTCGAGGAAACACCATATATTTT	CASSRGNTIYF
TRBV5-8	NA	TRBJ1-1	NA	TGTGCCAGCAGCCAAGCTGGTGTGGAATTGGTAGCTTTCTTT	CASSQAGVELVAFF
TRBV6-5	TRBD1	TRBJ2-5	NA	TGTGCCAGCAAGTCAGGGGGCGTTGGTGAGACCCAGTACTTC	CASKSGGVGETQYF
TRBV27	NA	TRBJ1-6	few	TGTGCCAGCAGTTTAAGCAGATTGAATTCACCCCTCCACTTT	CASSLSRLNSPLHF
TRBV9	NA	TRBJ1-2	once	TGTGCCAGCAGTCGGTGGGGGGACGGAAAGGATGGCTACACCTTC	CASSRWGDGKDGYTF
TRBV30	NA	TRBJ1-1	NA	TGTGCCTGGAGTGAGGTCAGCATGAACACTGAAGCTTTCTTT	CAWSEVSMNTEAFF
TRBV27	TRBD1	TRBJ1-1	NA	TGTGCCAGCAGCCATGGACAGGGGGGGACTGAAGCTTTCTTT	CASSHGQGGTEAFF
TRBV9	TRBD2	TRBJ2-5	NA	TGTGCCAGCAGCGTAGAGTCCGGAGGCGGGGGGGCCCTGGAGACCCAGTACTTC	CASSVESGGGGALETQYF
TRBV10-1	NA	TRBJ2-1	NA	TGCGCCAGCAGTGAGGGGGGTCTCGCCGAATTAGGCACTACAGCGTTCTTC	CASSEGGLAELGTTAFF
TRBV14	NA	TRBJ2-2	NA	TGTGCCAGCAGCCAGGCGACTAGCACCGGGGAGCTGTTTTTT	CASSQATSTGELFF
TRBV7-9	NA	TRBJ2-1	once	TGTGCCAGCAGCTTATTGGGTTTGAATGAGCAGTTCTTC	CASSLLGLNEQFF
TRBV28	NA	TRBJ2-3	NA	TGTGCCAGCAGTTTAAATAGCGGTTCTAGCACAGATACGCAGTATTTT	CASSLNSGSSTDTQYF
TRBV25-1	NA	TRBJ2-2	NA	TGTGCCAGCACCCGGTTCAACACCGGGGAGCTGTTTTTT	CASTRFNTGELFF
TRBV5-5	NA	TRBJ1-5	NA	TGTGCCAGCAGCCCCGGGGGGTATAGCAATCAGCCCCAGCATTTT	CASSPGGYSNQPQHF
TRBV11-2	TRBD1	TRBJ1-2	NA	TGTGCCAGCAGCTTTGGACAGGGGAACTATGGCTACACCTTC	CASSFGQGNYGYTF
TRBV4-3	NA	TRBJ1-1	NA	TGCGCCAGCAGCGTTAGCAGGGAGAACACTGAAGCTTTCTTT	CASSVSRENTEAFF
TRBV21-1	NA	TRBJ2-5	NA	TGTGCCAGCAGCAAATCGGACAGGGGAGAGACCCAGTACTTC	CASSKSDRGETQYF
TRBV2	TRBD1	TRBJ1-1	NA	TGTGCCAGCAGTTTCGGGACAGGTGACACTGAAGCTTTCTTT	CASSFGTGDTEAFF